This T cell receptor beta chain came from a study of identical twins. Study-wide findings and caveats: Abundant beta clonotypes from cord blood had fewer insertions, unlike memory repertoires, which showed none.

This clonotype showed up just a few times. Its antigen is unknown. The germline V gene encodes CDR1 LGHDT and CDR2 YNNKEL (reference sequence). This CDR3 is 15 amino acids long. V was trimmed by 1 base and J by 2 bases, leaving 11 bases between them. Via MiXCR, TCRdb re-called the 5' RACE reads, giving one row per CDR3 protein. The sample holds some 210,000 distinct CDR3 sequences, roughly 15% seen once. These same records also appear under a second study, on T cells expressing NK-cell markers. That source adds: The authors applied an anti-gamma-delta TCR antibody in several experiments, and it restricted sorting to alpha-beta TCR T cells.

The specimen sequenced was CD8+ T cells sorted from blood. The origin of this receptor is a young woman in good health. The chain employs TRBV3-1 and TRBJ2-5, with D possibly matching TRBD2 (6 bases). The CDR3 sequence is CASSQVPGTQETQYF. The CDR3 nucleotides are TGTGCCAGCAGCCAAGTTCCCGGGACTCAAGAGACCCAGTACTTC.